The 32 T cell receptor beta chains in this list originate from one sample, sequenced in a study of T cell repertoires in cytomegalovirus infection. TCRdb used MiXCR to reprocess the reads, holding one entry per CDR3 protein. The table includes about 310,000 distinct CDR3 sequences, 15% to 20% detected once. Specimen: PBMCs. These receptors all stem from a human donor in good health (CMV status not recorded). Some clones in this sample may be carry-over from other donors' samples.

The sample holds many counts of this clonotype. The V call is TRBV10-3, the J call TRBJ1-4, with 8 bases aligning to TRBD1. CDR1 is ENHRY, CDR2 SYGVKD, per germline. The CDR3 length is 13 residues. Trimming cost V 10 bases and J 5 bases; bases outside gene matches: 6. The CDR3 protein is CATRQGTNEKLFF. In DNA form, the CDR3 reads TGTGCCACCAGACAGGGGACGAATGAAAAACTGTTTTTT.

This clonotype showed up just a few times. The V and J genes are TRBV10-3 and TRBJ1-4; 7 nucleotides match TRBD1. V shed 10 bases and J 4 bases; nucleotides not matched to a gene: 9. Germline loops: CDR1 ENHRY, CDR2 SYGVKD. The CDR3 runs 14 residues. CDR3 protein: CATLGGSGNEKLFF. CDR3 nucleotide sequence: TGTGCCACCCTAGGGGGCTCCGGTAATGAAAAACTGTTTTTT.

V is TRBV19 and J is TRBJ1-3; D not resolved. V shed 3 bases and J shed 0 bases, with 9 bases lying between them. This CDR3 spans 15 amino acids. The V gene's germline CDR1 is LNHDA and CDR2 SQIVND (reference sequence). In DNA form, the CDR3 reads TGTGCCAGTAGTATGGTTCCCGGCTCTGGAAACACCATATATTTT. This encodes CASSMVPGSGNTIYF.

The gene calls are TRBV6-1 and TRBJ1-2; the match to TRBD1 covers 9 bases. This CDR3 region has 15 residues. V lost 3 bases, J lost 8 bases, and 10 bases stayed unmatched. Germline V gene data show CDR1 as MNHNS and CDR2 as SASEGT. This CDR3 is CASSDPGQGRGGYTF. In DNA, the CDR3 is TGTGCCAGCAGTGATCCTGGACAGGGGAGAGGCGGCTACACCTTC.

This clonotype was counted between two and nine times. This chain joins TRBV4-2 and TRBJ1-2, with no clear D. The CDR3 totals 14 residues. Germline V gene data show CDR1 as LGHNA and CDR2 as YNFKEQ. V was clipped by 0 bases and J by 6 bases, with 11 bases between them. Here the CDR3 reads CASSQDRDSDGYTF. The CDR3 region has the DNA TGTGCCAGCAGCCAAGATCGCGACTCTGATGGCTACACCTTC.

The genes are TRBV11-2 and TRBJ1-4; TRBD1 matches 7 bases. The trim removed 4 bases at V and 4 bases at J, leaving 9 bases unmatched. The CDR3 extends over 16 amino acids. The germline V gene encodes CDR1 SGHAT and CDR2 FQNNGV. Here the CDR3 reads CASSSIWGQNNEKLFF. In DNA, the CDR3 is TGTGCCAGCAGCTCAATATGGGGACAGAATAATGAAAAACTGTTTTTT.

The chain employs TRBV6-2 or TRBV6-3 and TRBJ2-7, with a tentative D call TRBD1 (5 bases). The CDR3 runs 13 residues. CDR1 and CDR2 (germline): MNHEY, SVGEGT. Trimming took 8 bases from V and 3 from J, leaving 14 bases between them. CDR3 sequence: CASERGQNYEQYF. The CDR3 bases are TGTGCCAGCGAGAGAGGACAAAACTACGAGCAGTACTTC.

This clonotype was picked up many times. The chain has TRBV10-3 and TRBJ1-1, with TRBD1 matching 8 bases. Germline V gene sequence: CDR1 ENHRY, CDR2 SYGVKD. The junction had 10 bases not matched to a gene; V was cut back by 6 bases and J by 4 bases. This CDR3 is 15 amino acids long. Here the CDR3 reads CAIRDQGASATEAFF. In DNA form, the CDR3 reads TGTGCCATCAGGGACCAGGGGGCGTCTGCCACTGAAGCTTTCTTT.

This clonotype was picked up a small number of times. The chain employs TRBV20-1 and TRBJ1-6, with D tentatively TRBD1 (6 bases). V lost 6 bases and J 8 bases, leaving 17 bases between the germline ends. This CDR3 spans 14 amino acids. From germline, CDR1 is DFQATT and CDR2 SNEGSKA (reference sequence). Here the CDR3 reads CSAGHGFRDSPLHF. CDR3 in DNA: TGCAGTGCGGGACATGGGTTTCGGGATTCACCCCTCCACTTT.

The chain has TRBV6-1 and TRBJ2-7, with TRBD1 matching over 12 bases. This CDR3 has 16 residues. V was clipped by 7 bases and J by 2 bases; unmatched bases: 9. Per the germline V gene, CDR1 is MNHNS and CDR2 is SASEGT. The CDR3 DNA is TGTGCCAGCACGCGGGACAGGGGGCTGGGAGCCTACGAGCAGTACTTC. This encodes CASTRDRGLGAYEQYF.

This clonotype showed up many times. The V call is TRBV5-5, the J call TRBJ1-5; tentative D call: TRBD1 (5 bases). This CDR3 has 13 residues. CDR1 and CDR2 from the germline V gene are SGHKS and YYEKEE (reference sequence). V lost 4 bases, J lost 3 bases, and 8 bases lay in between. DNA for the CDR3: TGTGCCAGCAGCCCGACAGACAATCAGCCCCAGCATTTT. Translation gives CASSPTDNQPQHF.

This clonotype was recorded at least ten times. The V and J genes are TRBV12-3 or TRBV12-4 and TRBJ2-7; D is unclear. This CDR3 spans 14 amino acids. Trimming removed 5 bases from V and 3 bases from J, with 14 bases in between. The CDR3 region has the DNA TGTGCCAGCAGTCAAGCCGTAGACGGCTACGAGCAGTACTTC. Its protein product is CASSQAVDGYEQYF.

This clonotype has at least ten counts. V gene TRBV7-2 combines with J gene TRBJ1-3; 9 bases are shared with TRBD1. The germline CDR1 and CDR2 sequences are SGHTA and FQGNSA. The CDR3 is made up of 19 amino acids. The junction had 19 bases not matched to a gene; V was cut back by 5 bases and J by 5 bases. The CDR3 coding sequence is TGTGCCAGCAGCAAAAACCTGATTCCGGGACAGGGCCCCAGAAACACCATATATTTT. Protein product: CASSKNLIPGQGPRNTIYF.

This clonotype was recorded at least ten times. The chain is built from TRBV7-2 and TRBJ2-5; 16 bases agree with TRBD2. The germline V gene has CDR1 SGHTA and CDR2 FQGNSA. The V segment lost 5 bases and the J segment 4 bases; nucleotides outside the gene matches: 7. This CDR3 spans 17 amino acids. CDR3 nucleotides: TGTGCCAGCAGCAAACCGGGACTAGCGGGGGGGCGAGAGACCCAGTACTTC. This sequence encodes CASSKPGLAGGRETQYF.

This clonotype was counted ten times or more. The chain uses TRBV6-1 and TRBJ1-5; D is undetermined. V was cut by 5 bases and J by 3 bases, with 14 bases left in between. CDR1 and CDR2 from the germline V gene are MNHNS and SASEGT. CDR3 length: 15 amino acids. As DNA, the CDR3 is TGTGCCAGCAGTTCCTCGCGGAGTGACAATCAGCCCCAGCATTTT. Protein product: CASSSSRSDNQPQHF.

This clonotype has just a few counts. The rearrangement uses TRBV6-2 or TRBV6-3 and TRBJ1-5; D call uncertain. The germline gives CDR1 MNHEY, CDR2 SVGEGT. V lost 1 base, J lost 2 bases, and 12 bases lay in between. The CDR3 extends over 16 amino acids. The CDR3 region has the DNA TGTGCCAGCAGTTACTTCCGAGACTCGGGCAATCAGCCCCAGCATTTT. Amino acids: CASSYFRDSGNQPQHF.

The chain couples TRBV12-3 or TRBV12-4 to TRBJ2-5, with D maybe TRBD1 (6 bases). CDR3 size: 14 residues. The V end lost 6 bases, the J end lost 1 base, and 12 bases lay between the germline ends. The chain's CDR3 is CASSPGQSQETQYF. In nucleotides, the CDR3 is TGTGCCAGCAGCCCCGGACAGTCCCAAGAGACCCAGTACTTC.

V usage is TRBV20-1 and J usage is TRBJ2-3; 8 nucleotides line up with TRBD2. This CDR3 has 13 residues. V trimming: 6 bases; J trimming: 5 bases; junction bases outside the gene matches: 7. Germline assignment: CDR1 DFQATT and CDR2 SNEGSKA (reference sequence). The CDR3 spells CSATGLAGDTQYF. The DNA for the CDR3 is TGCAGTGCGACAGGACTAGCAGGAGATACGCAGTATTTT.

This clonotype has at least ten counts. This chain links TRBV7-2 with TRBJ2-1; D may be TRBD2 (6 bases). The CDR3 contains 15 residues. CDR1 is SGHTA, CDR2 FQGNSA, per germline. Deletions cut 3 bases from V and 3 bases from J, with 12 bases between. The CDR3 bases are TGTGCCAGCAGCTTGGGGGGAAACCGCTACAATGAGCAGTTCTTC. Protein: CASSLGGNRYNEQFF.

On this clonotype: The junction does not match germline at one end; this may be a read error. The chain recombines TRBV4-1 with TRBJ2-3, with unresolved D. Germline V gives CDR1 MGHRA, CDR2 YSYEKL. The CDR3 is made up of 19 amino acids. The CDR3 is CASSQEAPTYTELTYTQYF. Written as DNA, the CDR3 is TGCGCCAGCAGCCAAGAGGCCCCTACTTACACCGAGCTCACATATACGCAGTATTTT.

V is TRBV9 and J is TRBJ2-2; D is uncertain. This CDR3 has 15 amino acids. Germline-derived CDR1 and CDR2 are SGDLS and YYNGEE. V dropped 0 bases and J dropped 4 bases, with 10 bases sitting between them. The CDR3 DNA reads TGTGCCAGCAGCGTAGGCGTCTGGGGCACCGGGGAGCTGTTTTTT. Amino acid sequence: CASSVGVWGTGELFF.

This rearrangement joins TRBV29-1 to TRBJ1-1; 9 nucleotides align to TRBD1. V shed 5 bases, J shed 4 bases, and the junction held 5 bases outside the gene matches. The CDR3 spans 13 residues. Germline-derived CDR1 and CDR2 are SQVTM and ANQGSEA. The CDR3 reads CSVRGQGTTEAFF. The CDR3 region has the DNA TGCAGCGTTCGCGGACAGGGGACCACTGAAGCTTTCTTT.

As concerns this clonotype: This clone may be a read error of a much larger clone one base away. V usage is TRBV7-9 and J usage is TRBJ2-1, with TRBD2 identical over 7 bases. The CDR3 consists of 14 residues. Germline values: CDR1 SEHNR, CDR2 FQNEAQ (reference sequence). CDR3 sequence reads: CASSPFSGGNGQFF. The CDR3 coding sequence is TGTGCCAGCAGCCCATTCTCGGGGGGTAATGGGCAGTTCTTC.

The V gene is TRBV5-8, the J gene TRBJ2-4; 7 bases line up with TRBD1. This CDR3 is built from 14 residues. The V gene end was trimmed by 0 bases and the J gene end by 6 bases; junction bases not matched to a gene: 3. The germline CDR1 and CDR2 sequences are SGHTS and YDEGEE. The CDR3: CASSLVGGLNIQYF. DNA of the CDR3: TGTGCCAGCAGCTTGGTAGGGGGCCTAAACATTCAGTACTTC.

This clonotype was observed many times. The V call is TRBV11-2, the J call TRBJ1-3; a possible D gene is TRBD1 (5 bases). The CDR3 sequence is 13 residues long. The germline V gene encodes CDR1 SGHAT and CDR2 FQNNGV. Trimming stripped 5 bases from V and 4 bases from J, with 9 bases between. For the CDR3, the DNA is TGTGCCAGCAGCCGGGACTTCGGAAACACCATATATTTT. Translated, it gives CASSRDFGNTIYF. Full variable domain (outside the CDR3, taken from reference TRBV11-2 and TRBJ1-3): EAGVAQSPRYKIIEKRQSVAFWCNPISGHATLYWYQQILGQGPKLLIQFQNNGVVDDSQLPKDRFSAERLKGVDSTLKIQPAKLEDSAVYLCASSRDFGNTIYFGEGSWLTVV.

This chain joins TRBV20-1 and TRBJ2-3, with D perhaps matching TRBD1 or TRBD2 (5 bases each). CDR1 is DFQATT, CDR2 SNEGSKA, per germline (reference sequence). V lost 5 bases to trimming and J lost 3 bases, with 24 bases between them. This CDR3 has 17 amino acids. The CDR3 here is CSAEPPQGSEGTDTQYF. In nucleotides, the CDR3 is TGCAGTGCTGAACCCCCCCAGGGCTCTGAGGGGACAGATACGCAGTATTTT.

This clonotype was counted ten times or more. This chain joins TRBV7-2 and TRBJ1-4; a weak D match, TRBD1 (5 bases). The CDR3 contains 18 residues. The germline CDR1 and CDR2 sequences are SGHTA and FQGNSA. Trimming stripped 5 bases from V and 6 bases from J, with 25 bases between. CDR3 region: CASSLMRQGAPIDEKLFF. CDR3 nucleotide sequence: TGTGCCAGCAGCCTAATGAGGCAGGGCGCCCCCATTGATGAAAAACTGTTTTTT.

The rearrangement links TRBV12-3 or TRBV12-4 to TRBJ1-6, with a possible D match to TRBD1 (5 bases). V lost 5 bases, J lost 9 bases, and 20 bases lay in between. The CDR3 runs 16 residues. Here the CDR3 reads CASSPTVGTLGSPLHF. CDR3 sequence (DNA): TGTGCCAGCAGTCCGACGGTGGGGACGTTGGGTTCACCCCTCCACTTT.

The rearrangement uses TRBV20-1 and TRBJ1-2; tentative D call: TRBD1 (5 bases). Looked up from germline, CDR1 is DFQATT and CDR2 is SNEGSKA (reference sequence). V gave up 5 bases and J gave up 0 bases, with 19 bases separating them. This CDR3 has 16 residues. The CDR3 nucleotides read TGCAGTGCTCCCCCGGGGGGGGTTGTTGCTAACTATGGCTACACCTTC. Protein product: CSAPPGGVVANYGYTF.

This clonotype was detected only a few times. The chain has TRBV27 and TRBJ1-2; the D gene is possibly TRBD1 (5 bases). V gave up 3 bases and J gave up 3 bases, with 14 bases separating them. This CDR3 spans 15 amino acids. The germline CDR1 and CDR2 sequences are MNHEY and SMNVEV (reference sequence). This CDR3 reads CASSFPRGADYGYTF. The CDR3 nucleotides are TGTGCCAGCAGTTTCCCCCGTGGGGCTGACTATGGCTACACCTTC.

This clonotype was counted only a few times. The rearrangement joins TRBV4-1 to TRBJ1-4; possible D gene TRBD1, 5 bases. Trimming took off 1 base at V and 5 bases at J, with 23 bases between the two ends. The CDR3 consists of 19 residues. Germline V lookup: CDR1 MGHRA, CDR2 YSYEKL. CDR3 nucleotide sequence: TGCGCCAGCAGCCAAGTATTTGTTGTTGGGAGGAGGGGAAATGAAAAACTGTTTTTT. Protein sequence: CASSQVFVVGRRGNEKLFF.

The V and J genes are TRBV27 and TRBJ1-2; a weak D match, TRBD1 (6 bases). V shed 4 bases and J shed 8 bases, with 17 bases lying between them. Germline V gives CDR1 MNHEY, CDR2 SMNVEV (reference sequence). This CDR3 has 14 amino acids. In DNA form, the CDR3 reads TGTGCCAGCAGTTCGGGACATCTAGTCGAGGGCTACACCTTC. Translating gives CASSSGHLVEGYTF.